This TCR beta chain was sequenced during a study of vaccination effects on CD4 cells after COVID-19. Remarks on this clone: Its antigen is not known.

Expansion with viral peptide pools was applied to antigen-specific CD4+ T cells by the ViraFEST assay prior to sequencing. Culture lasted 10 days before CD4+ T cell isolation. This person caught SARS-CoV-2 sometime from March to December 2020, and PCR testing confirmed the infection. CDR1 is PRHDT, CDR2 FYEKMQ, per germline (reference sequence). The V gene end was trimmed by 0 bases and the J gene end by 2 bases; junction bases not matched to a gene: 3. The CDR3 is 16 residues long. Clones were sequenced by immunoSEQ multiplex PCR, and TCRdb holds only the in-frame ones, with some missing. The table lists roughly 54,000 clones, approximately 73% of them singletons.

The source is a human donor who had a prior SARS-CoV-2 infection. This chain joins TRBV13 and TRBJ2-1; 8 bases match TRBD1. The material sequenced was CD4+ T cells from PBMCs cultured with HIV peptides, taken before COVID-19 vaccination. Documented subset: HIV-1 Nef peptide pool negative control/reference culture. The CDR3 here is CASSLGPTGAYNEQFF. The CDR3, as DNA: TGTGCCAGCAGCTTAGGCCCGACAGGGGCCTACAATGAGCAGTTCTTC.